One sample yielded the 14 T cell receptor beta chains listed below, sequenced in a study of blood T cell repertoires in COVID-19. Sequencing was performed with immunoSEQ multiplex PCR; in TCRdb, only in-frame clones are kept and a portion is missing. The sample has approximately 140,000 clones; 80% to 90% are singletons. Sequenced input: peripheral blood. Receptors originate from a man aged 80 or over with acute or convalescent COVID-19.

This clone appeared a few times. The genes are TRBV2 and TRBJ2-3; D unresolved. Germline CDR1 reads SNHLY; CDR2 reads FYNNEI. There are 16 residues in the CDR3. V shed 1 base and J shed 1 base, with 12 bases lying between them. Here the CDR3 reads CASSEGGPRGTDTQYF. For the CDR3, the DNA is TGTGCCAGCAGTGAAGGCGGCCCCCGAGGCACAGATACGCAGTATTTT.

The CDR3 is CASSQQRVTGNYGYTF. DNA for the CDR3: TGTGCCAGCAGCCAGCAAAGGGTCACAGGGAACTATGGCTACACCTTC. The chain employs TRBV3-1 (or the pseudogene TRBV3-2) and TRBJ1-2; a weak D match, TRBD1 (6 bases). The CDR3 length is 16 residues. The germline V and J ends were trimmed by 3 bases and 2 bases, with 16 bases remaining between them. Germline CDR1 reads LGHDT; CDR2 reads YNNKEL (reference sequence).

The gene calls are TRBV28 and TRBJ2-1, with 12 bases lining up with TRBD2. CDR3 size: 15 residues. V dropped 6 bases and J dropped 4; count of bases not matched to a gene: 4. The germline V gene encodes CDR1 MDHEN and CDR2 SYDVKM. The CDR3 protein is CASRRGLAGYNEQFF. CDR3 nucleotide sequence: TGTGCCAGCAGAAGAGGACTAGCGGGATACAATGAGCAGTTCTTC.

The chain has TRBV9 and TRBJ1-2, with D uncertain. The CDR3 is made up of 15 amino acids. V was pared by 0 bases and J by 0 bases, with 9 bases between. CDR1 is SGDLS and CDR2 is YYNGEE in the germline V gene. In DNA, the CDR3 is TGTGCCAGCAGCGTAGGGGCGGGCGCTAACTATGGCTACACCTTC. Protein sequence: CASSVGAGANYGYTF. Drawing the rest from reference TRBV9 and TRBJ1-2, the complete variable domain is DSGVTQTPKHLITATGQRVTLRCSPRSGDLSVYWYQQSLDQGLQFLIQYYNGEERAKGNILERFSAQQFPDLHSELNLSSLELGDSALYFCASSVGAGANYGYTFGSGTRLTVV.

The chain links TRBV5-1 to TRBJ2-1; tentative D call: TRBD2 (5 bases). CDR1 and CDR2 from the germline V gene are SGHRS and YFSETQ. The V end was cut by 5 bases, the J end by 4 bases, with 19 bases between. CDR3 length: 16 residues. CDR3 bases: TGCGCCAGCAGTTTTAGCGTTTTGAGTCCGTACAATGAGCAGTTCTTC. It yields the protein CASSFSVLSPYNEQFF.

The CDR3 region has the DNA TGCGCCAGCAGCTTGGTAAGGGGAGGAAGTCAGCCCCAGCATTTT. It yields the protein CASSLVRGGSQPQHF. V and J are TRBV5-1 and TRBJ1-5; possibly TRBD1 for D (5 bases). Trimming cost V 0 bases and J 6 bases, with 13 bases left between them. From germline, CDR1 is SGHRS and CDR2 YFSETQ. The length of the CDR3 is 15 residues.

The V call is TRBV11-3, the J call TRBJ2-5, with D maybe TRBD2 (6 bases). Trimming stripped 7 bases from V and 4 bases from J, with 16 bases between. CDR3 size: 14 residues. CDR1 SGHNT and CDR2 YENEEA come from the germline V gene. CDR3 DNA sequence: TGTGCCAGCATCATAAGTCACGGGAGAGAGACCCAGTACTTC. This encodes CASIISHGRETQYF.

The rearrangement uses TRBV5-6 and TRBJ1-2, with D tentatively TRBD1 (6 bases). The CDR3 covers 15 residues. The germline V gene has CDR1 SGHDT and CDR2 YYEEEE. V lost 0 bases and J 6 bases, leaving 15 bases between the germline ends. The chain's CDR3 is CASSLGWAGVDGYTF. DNA of the CDR3: TGTGCCAGCAGCTTGGGCTGGGCAGGGGTTGATGGCTACACCTTC.

This clone was recorded only once. DNA for the CDR3: TGTGCCAGCAGCCAGCCGGGACTAGCGGGCGTCTTATACTTC. This codes for CASSQPGLAGVLYF. The chain is built from TRBV3-1 (or the pseudogene TRBV3-2) and TRBJ2-7; 12 bases agree with TRBD2. V shed 3 bases and J 13 bases; nucleotides not matched to a gene: 10. Germline-derived CDR1 and CDR2 are LGHDT and YNNKEL (reference sequence). The CDR3 is 14 residues long.

CDR3 DNA: TGTGCCAGCAGTTTTACGGGATCCCGCGGGGAGCTGTTTTTT. Residues: CASSFTGSRGELFF. The J gene is TRBJ2-2, the V gene TRBV27; TRBD2 is a possible D gene (5 bases). This CDR3 contains 14 residues. Trimming shortened V by 3 bases and J by 7 bases, and 12 bases separated the two germline ends. In germline, CDR1 is MNHEY, CDR2 SMNVEV (reference sequence).

The chain joins TRBV12-3 or TRBV12-4 to TRBJ2-3; D unresolved. V lost 7 bases and J 4 bases, leaving 9 bases between the germline ends. This CDR3 has 12 residues. The CDR3 DNA reads TGTGCCAGCACTAAACCCCCAGATACGCAGTATTTT. This translates into CASTKPPDTQYF.

This chain uses TRBV12-5 with TRBJ1-1, with a possible D match to TRBD1 (6 bases). V lost 3 bases, J lost 1 base, and 12 bases lay in between. The CDR3 sequence is 15 residues long. The germline V gene has CDR1 LGHNT and CDR2 FRNRAP. DNA of the CDR3: TGTGCTAGTGGTTTTGGGGGCAGAGGGAACACTGAAGCTTTCTTT. This sequence encodes CASGFGGRGNTEAFF. The whole variable domain, remainder taken from reference TRBV12-5 and TRBJ1-1, is DARVTQTPRHKVTEMGQEVTMRCQPILGHNTVFWYRQTMMQGLELLAYFRNRAPLDDSGMPKDRFSAEMPDATLATLKIQPSEPRDSAVYFCASGFGGRGNTEAFFGQGTRLTVV.

This chain uses TRBV24-1 with TRBJ2-7; TRBD1 matches 10 bases. The CDR3 length is 14 residues. With V trimmed by 4 bases and J by 3 bases, 2 bases remained unmatched. Germline CDR1 reads KGHDR; CDR2 reads SFDVKD. The CDR3 region has the DNA TGTGCCACCAGTGACGGACAGGGGGACTACGAGCAGTACTTC. It is translated as CATSDGQGDYEQYF.

The chain combines TRBV3-1 (or the pseudogene TRBV3-2) with TRBJ2-7, with 15 bases matching TRBD2. Germline values: CDR1 LGHDT, CDR2 YNNKEL (reference sequence). The CDR3 is 17 residues long. Unmatched junction bases numbered 6, after V lost 0 bases and J lost 6 bases. The CDR3 sequence: CASSQDPGLAGGFEQYF. In DNA, the CDR3 is TGTGCCAGCAGCCAAGATCCAGGACTAGCGGGAGGGTTCGAGCAGTACTTC.